The sequence of this T cell receptor (beta chain) was determined in a study of CD4 T cells in relation to SARS-CoV-2 and coronaviruses. Study details: TCR beta CDR3s were sequenced after approximately 9-day antigen culture of PBMCs. Of the patients, about 8 were male, a few female, two Hispanic.

90,000 to 100,000 naive or memory CD4+ cells were cultured with CEF peptides for roughly eleven days. As for this clone: Its antigen remains unidentified.

Repertoires were generated with immunoSEQ multiplex PCR, while TCRdb's copy carries only in-frame clones and drops some. This sample has about 30,000 clones, with roughly 76% found just once. V trimming: 3 bases; J trimming: 3 bases; junction bases outside the gene matches: 3. Germline CDR1 and CDR2: SGHRS and YFSETQ. There are 14 residues in the CDR3. The origin of this receptor is an adult with COVID-19. Sequenced material: memory CD4+ T cells from PBMCs, cultured in vitro. The chain employs TRBV5-1 and TRBJ2-5; 9 positions match TRBD1. The CDR3 loop is CASSWGQGEETQYF. The DNA for the CDR3 is TGCGCCAGCAGCTGGGGACAGGGCGAAGAGACCCAGTACTTC.